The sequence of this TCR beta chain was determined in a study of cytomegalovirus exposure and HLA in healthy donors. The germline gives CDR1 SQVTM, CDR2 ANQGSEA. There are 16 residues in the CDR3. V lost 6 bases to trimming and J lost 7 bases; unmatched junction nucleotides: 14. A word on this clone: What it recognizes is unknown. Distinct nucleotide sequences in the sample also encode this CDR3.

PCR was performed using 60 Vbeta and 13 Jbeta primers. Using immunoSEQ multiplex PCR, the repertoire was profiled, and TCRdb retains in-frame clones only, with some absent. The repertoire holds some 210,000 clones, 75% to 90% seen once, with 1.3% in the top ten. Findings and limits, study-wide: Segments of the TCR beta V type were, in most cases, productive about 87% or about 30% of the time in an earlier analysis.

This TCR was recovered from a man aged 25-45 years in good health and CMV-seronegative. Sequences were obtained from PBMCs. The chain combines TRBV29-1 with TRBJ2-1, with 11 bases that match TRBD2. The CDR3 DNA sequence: TGCAGCGTCATTCTGAGGACTAGCGGGTTAGGGAATGAGCAGTTCTTC. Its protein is CSVILRTSGLGNEQFF.